Sequencing of this TCR beta chain was carried out in a study of cytomegalovirus exposure and HLA in healthy donors. Among the 120 subjects of the validation cohort, separate from the approximately 660-subject first cohort, were the donors. Points on this clone: Its matching antigen is unknown.

Points from the study as a whole: Specificity for CMV antigens was confirmed in vitro for a few of the CMV-associated chains.

TCRdb's table, derived via immunoSEQ multiplex PCR, lists solely in-frame clones and lacks some. The sample lists under 300,000 clones, about 86% occurring once. Germline trimming cut 4 bases from V and 9 bases from J; bases unmatched to any gene: 8. CDR1 and CDR2 from the germline V gene are SGHTA and FQGNSA. The CDR3 spans 15 residues. Sequenced input: PBMCs. The sequence came from a woman aged 18-29 years in good health and CMV-seronegative. V is TRBV7-2 and J is TRBJ2-7; 14 bases are a match to TRBD2. In nucleotides, the CDR3 is TGTGCCAGCAGCTATGGACTAGCGGGAGGAGGAGGGCAGTACTTC. Translation gives CASSYGLAGGGGQYF.